The entry below describes one TCR beta chain. Its specificity is unknown. Researchers barred patients who had uncontrolled infection, other autoimmune disease, pregnancy or lactation. Fresh peripheral blood, roughly 10 ml of it, supplied the PBMCs. Regions amplified from RNA transcripts were the TCR beta CDR3 regions. A first-round RT-PCR of the TCR CDR3 used the HTBI primer set. From the multiplex PCR reads, TCRdb called clonotypes with MiXCR, one entry per CDR3 protein. This table has about half a million distinct CDR3 sequences, 20% to 25% appearing once. This sample is part of a study of T cells in Graves' hyperthyroidism and ophthalmopathy. Study-wide results and limits: Most clonotypes expanded in the thyroid (above 0.001) were also present in blood. Researchers report that a 13 V-J model separated ophthalmopathy from stable hyperthyroidism.

This CDR3 contains 15 residues. V lost 6 bases to trimming and J lost 12 bases; unmatched junction nucleotides: 13. The source is a woman in her 70s with Graves' ophthalmopathy. V and J are TRBV12-3 or TRBV12-4 and TRBJ2-1; 11 positions match TRBD2. Sequencing input: blood. The CDR3 DNA reads TGTGCCAGCAGGTTGACTAGCGGGGCCTCTAGAGGGCAGTTCTTC. Translation: CASRLTSGASRGQFF.